This record covers a single T cell receptor (beta chain). What antigen it recognizes has not been identified. No much larger clone exists at a distance of one base, and base qualities are not known. Other nucleotide sequences in the sample specify the same CDR3. Enrolling through a virtual design, the prospective study's participants ranged in age from roughly 18 to 90 years and lived across 20 to 30 United States geographic areas. In the prospective study, cohorts were assigned on the basis of participant-reported clinical history obtained from a screening survey and a study questionnaire. Each participant in the prospective study had whole blood, serum and a nasopharyngeal or oropharyngeal swab collected by mobile phlebotomists. Additional blood draws and questionnaires over an approximately 2-month period could optionally be provided by prospective study participants. Blood samples from the prospective study were shipped frozen or at room temperature prior to DNA extraction.

The immunoSEQ Assay, a bias-controlled multiplex PCR, was used to amplify TCRbeta CDR3 regions from genomic DNA. The authors processed their data as follows. Nucleated cell counts per sample were estimated from amplification of reference gene primers within the assay. To quantify the absolute abundance of each unique TCRbeta CDR3 rearrangement, sequence reads were collapsed and filtered. For each sample, productive Simpson clonality was calculated as the square root of Simpson's diversity index over productive rearrangements. TCRdb holds this immuneACCESS table with in-frame rearrangements only. Some clones are missing; in checked studies, unresolved V genes explain under half, and the rest has no known cause. V and J calls and clone size come straight from that table; D and trimming were deduced from the DNA. The sample has under 350,000 clones on record, 70% to 90% of them singletons. The ten largest clones represent around 4.2% of the sample.

This sample was included in a study of blood T cell repertoires in COVID-19 (dated by TCRdb to the early 2020s). About the study as a whole: Samples from collaborators originated in the United States, Italy and Spain and spanned both the acute and convalescent phases of COVID-19. The material from the prospective study consisted of cDNA or gDNA derived from T cells, B-cell-depleted T cells, or PBMCs. Subjects who had been exposed to COVID-19, were actively infected with it, or had recovered from it provided the deeply sampled blood TCRbeta repertoires that made up the dataset. The repertoires were released in a freely available public database meant as a resource for research on the immune response to SARS-CoV-2. Samples were obtained from the ongoing ImmuneRACE study (first 160 participants) and from 1,000 to 1,500 subjects provided by 6 global collaborators. Sample metadata almost always included a de-identified subject ID, COVID-19 status, age in years and sex. HLA class I and class II types, where available, came from metadata supplied by the sample provider rather than from assay-based typing.

According to the germline V gene, CDR1 reads MNHEY and CDR2 reads SVGAGI. The V end gives up 6 bases and the J end 10 bases, leaving 6 bases in the junction not matched to a gene. The CDR3 sequence holds 14 residues, the cysteine and phenylalanine included. Only the CDR3 part of the read is kept: 42 bases, read in frame from the first base. Paper-wide results and their limitations: The quantity of clinical and demographic metadata differed by source and by participant and was supplied without curation.

The chain was built from TRBV6-5 and TRBJ1-6, with 10 bases matching TRBD1. Sequenced sample: PBMCs or T cells enriched from blood (not recorded which). The clonotype comes from a middle-aged woman with acute COVID-19. CDR3 protein: CASRGQGGSSPLHF. At the DNA level, the sequence is TGTGCCAGCAGAGGACAGGGGGGTAGCTCACCCCTCCACTTT.